The sequence of this T cell receptor beta chain was determined in a study of radiotherapy plus CTLA-4 blockade in lung cancer. Overall study results and limits: Clones of tumor-derived TCRs expanded in blood after radiotherapy plus ipilimumab.

This clone was detected only a few times. The target antigen is unknown. Sequenced by immunoSEQ multiplex PCR; TCRdb stores in-frame clones only, minus some. Found here are 75,000 to 95,000 clones, roughly 70% of them singletons; the top ten hold roughly an eighth. This CDR3 is built from 15 residues. V shed 4 bases and J shed 2 bases, with 14 bases lying between them. Germline V gives CDR1 LNHDA, CDR2 SQIVND (reference sequence). This specimen was peripheral blood, taken from a patient treated with radiotherapy plus ipilimumab. The clonotype was recovered from a human donor with non-small cell lung cancer that progressed on radiotherapy plus ipilimumab. This rearrangement joins TRBV19 to TRBJ2-5, with D possibly being TRBD1 (7 bases). CDR3 region: CASSKFQGGQETQYF. CDR3 DNA sequence: TGTGCCAGTAGTAAATTCCAGGGGGGTCAAGAGACCCAGTACTTC.